The next 17 T cell receptor beta chains were all read from a single sample in a study of T cell changes during pregnancy in multiple sclerosis. The assay was immunoSEQ multiplex PCR, and TCRdb's table has in-frame clones only and misses some. Altogether 57,000 or so clones are present, approximately 86% being singletons, with the ten largest covering 1.5% to 2%. The sequences come from peripheral blood, collected in the first trimester of pregnancy. The receptors stem from a female donor with multiple sclerosis, enrolled in a pregnancy study.

The rearrangement joins TRBV11-2 to TRBJ2-2, with 9 bases aligning to TRBD2. The junction had 15 bases not matched to a gene; V was cut back by 5 bases and J by 11 bases. CDR1 and CDR2 (germline): SGHAT, FQNNGV. The CDR3 runs to 16 residues. DNA for the CDR3: TGTGCCAGCAGCCGTAGTAGCGGGGGAAAGACGACCGAGCTGTTTTTT. Translated, it gives CASSRSSGGKTTELFF. Drawing the rest from reference TRBV11-2 and TRBJ2-2, the complete variable domain is EAGVAQSPRYKIIEKRQSVAFWCNPISGHATLYWYQQILGQGPKLLIQFQNNGVVDDSQLPKDRFSAERLKGVDSTLKIQPAKLEDSAVYLCASSRSSGGKTTELFFGEGSRLTVL.

The chain is built from TRBV7-8 and TRBJ2-7, with TRBD2 matching 8 bases. This CDR3 comprises 14 residues. Looked up from germline, CDR1 is SGHVS and CDR2 is FQNEAQ. The J segment lost 2 bases and the V segment lost 8 bases, leaving 8 bases of the junction unmatched. The CDR3 sequence: CASAFSGTTYEQYF. The CDR3 DNA is TGTGCCAGCGCCTTTAGCGGGACTACCTACGAGCAGTACTTC.

The V gene is TRBV4-1, the J gene TRBJ2-1; 7 nucleotides match TRBD2. The length of the CDR3 is 17 residues. V gave up 4 bases and J gave up 0 bases; unmatched junction bases: 9. Per germline, CDR1 MGHRA and CDR2 YSYEKL. DNA of the CDR3: TGCGCCAGCAGCCCGCTCCCGGGACTAAACTCCTACAATGAGCAGTTCTTC. It translates to CASSPLPGLNSYNEQFF.

The J gene is TRBJ2-1, the V gene TRBV4-2, with TRBD2 matching over 13 bases. This CDR3 comprises 19 residues. Unmatched junction bases numbered 6, after V lost 1 base and J lost 0 bases. Germline-derived CDR1 and CDR2 are LGHNA and YNFKEQ. CDR3 amino acids: CASSQVRLAGGRSYNEQFF. The CDR3 region has the DNA TGTGCCAGCAGCCAAGTTCGACTAGCGGGAGGCCGCTCCTACAATGAGCAGTTCTTC.

The table lists this clone with a count of one. The chain joins TRBV6-4 to TRBJ2-3; D remains ambiguous. CDR1 and CDR2 (germline): MRHNA, SNTAGT. V lost 4 bases, J lost 6 bases, and 14 bases lay in between. This CDR3 is built from 14 residues. The CDR3 DNA is TGTGCCAGCAGTGTTAGAGACCAAGCGGATACGCAGTATTTT. The encoded protein is CASSVRDQADTQYF.

This chain connects TRBV19 to TRBJ2-1; the D is unclear. The CDR3 is made up of 13 amino acids. Germline-derived CDR1 and CDR2 are LNHDA and SQIVND (reference sequence). Trimming pared 5 bases from V and 3 bases from J, leaving 8 bases between. In nucleotides, the CDR3 is TGTGCCAGTAGTCTGGGCTACTACAATGAGCAGTTCTTC. Its translation is CASSLGYYNEQFF.

This chain links TRBV25-1 with TRBJ2-1, with 12 bases identical to TRBD2. The germline V gene has CDR1 MGHDK and CDR2 SYGVNS. CDR3 size: 16 residues. The ends lost 5 bases at V and 4 bases at J; junction bases unmatched: 6. The chain's CDR3 is CASSRTSGILYNEQFF. The CDR3 nucleotides are TGTGCCAGCAGTAGGACTAGCGGGATCCTATACAATGAGCAGTTCTTC.

The V call is TRBV5-1, the J call TRBJ2-1; 9 nucleotides line up with TRBD1. Per germline, CDR1 SGHRS and CDR2 YFSETQ. The CDR3 is 17 amino acids. After removal of 2 bases from V and 5 bases from J, the junction contained 11 bases not matched to a gene. In nucleotides, the CDR3 is TGCGCCAGCAGCTTTTCCCTTGACAGGGGGGGAAACAATGAGCAGTTCTTC. Its protein is CASSFSLDRGGNNEQFF.

This sequence joins TRBV6-5 and TRBJ1-2; 9 positions match TRBD1. This CDR3 comprises 15 residues. The germline CDR1 and CDR2 sequences are MNHEY and SVGAGI. V dropped 3 bases and J dropped 4; count of bases not matched to a gene: 6. The CDR3 sequence is CASSYGTGNLYGYTF. CDR3 nucleotides: TGTGCCAGCAGTTATGGGACAGGGAACCTCTATGGCTACACCTTC.

The rearrangement joins TRBV5-1 to TRBJ2-3; 11 bases are a match to TRBD2. Unmatched junction bases numbered 2, after V lost 5 bases and J lost 3 bases. CDR3 length: 14 amino acids. Germline V gene sequence: CDR1 SGHRS, CDR2 YFSETQ. The CDR3 loop is CASRGLADTDTQYF. Here the CDR3 DNA reads TGCGCCAGCAGGGGACTAGCGGATACAGATACGCAGTATTTT.

This clone was seen more than once but under ten times. The chain carries TRBV5-4 and TRBJ2-3, with 10 bases that match TRBD2. The CDR3 sequence is 19 residues long. CDR1 is SGHNT and CDR2 is YYREEE in the germline V gene (reference sequence). V lost 3 bases to trimming and J lost 4 bases; unmatched junction nucleotides: 17. The CDR3 DNA reads as TGTGCCAGCAGCTCACTGGGGACTCTAGCGGGAGCGATAGCAGATACGCAGTATTTT. This translates into CASSSLGTLAGAIADTQYF.

The genes are TRBV10-3 and TRBJ2-5; maybe TRBD2 (6 bases). The germline V gene encodes CDR1 ENHRY and CDR2 SYGVKD. The CDR3 is 13 residues long. V was cut by 7 bases and J by 2 bases, with 11 bases left in between. CDR3: CAIMEGGQETQYF. As DNA, the CDR3 is TGTGCCATCATGGAGGGAGGACAAGAGACCCAGTACTTC.

This chain uses TRBV4-1 with TRBJ2-3; D unresolved. Germline CDR1 reads MGHRA; CDR2 reads YSYEKL. This CDR3 has 15 residues. The V end was cut by 1 base, the J end by 1 base, with 9 bases between. CDR3 sequence (DNA): TGCGCCAGCAGCCAAGTCCTAGTGGGCACAGATACGCAGTATTTT. Amino acid sequence: CASSQVLVGTDTQYF.

The chain is built from TRBV5-1 and TRBJ1-5, with TRBD1 as a possible D gene (5 bases). Deletions cut 3 bases from V and 0 bases from J, with 10 bases between. The CDR3 extends over 15 amino acids. CDR1 SGHRS and CDR2 YFSETQ come from the germline V gene. CDR3 sequence: CASSWGPSSNQPQHF. DNA for the CDR3: TGCGCCAGCAGCTGGGGCCCCAGTAGCAATCAGCCCCAGCATTTT.

The rearrangement joins TRBV7-3 to TRBJ2-3; 12 bases align to TRBD2. The CDR3 extends over 15 amino acids. After removal of 6 bases from V and 5 bases from J, the junction contained 6 bases not matched to a gene. Germline V CDR1 and CDR2: SGHTA, FQGTGA. The DNA for the CDR3 is TGTGCCAGCAGTCTAGCGGGAGGGTCGGTAGATACGCAGTATTTT. This gives the protein CASSLAGGSVDTQYF.

V gene TRBV11-1 combines with J gene TRBJ1-1; D call uncertain. The germline V gene encodes CDR1 SGHAT and CDR2 FQDESV (reference sequence). CDR3 length: 15 amino acids. V lost 5 bases, J lost 0 bases, and 13 bases lay in between. CDR3 protein: CASSPAGLMNTEAFF. CDR3 nucleotide sequence: TGTGCCAGCAGCCCAGCAGGCCTCATGAACACTGAAGCTTTCTTT.

This clone turned up a few times. J is TRBJ2-1 and V is TRBV7-9; maybe TRBD1 (6 bases). CDR1 and CDR2 (germline): SEHNR, FQNEAQ (reference sequence). The CDR3 sequence is 13 residues long. V gave up 0 bases and J gave up 10 bases, with 10 bases separating them. The CDR3 DNA sequence: TGTGCCAGCAGCTTAGCCTCGCAGGGGGAGCAGTTCTTC. Protein product: CASSLASQGEQFF.